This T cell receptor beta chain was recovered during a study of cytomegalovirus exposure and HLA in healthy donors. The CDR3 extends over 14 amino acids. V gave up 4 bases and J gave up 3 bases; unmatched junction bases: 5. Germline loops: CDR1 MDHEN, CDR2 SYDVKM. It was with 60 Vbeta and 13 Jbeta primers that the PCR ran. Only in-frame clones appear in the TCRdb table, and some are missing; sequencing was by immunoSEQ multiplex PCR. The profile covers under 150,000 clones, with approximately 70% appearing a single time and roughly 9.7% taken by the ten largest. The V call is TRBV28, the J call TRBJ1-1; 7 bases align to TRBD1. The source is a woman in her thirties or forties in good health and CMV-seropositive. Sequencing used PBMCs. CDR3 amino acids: CASSSGTAHTEAFF. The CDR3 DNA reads TGTGCCAGCAGTTCGGGGACAGCTCACACTGAAGCTTTCTTT.